Following are 20 T cell receptor beta chains from one sample sequenced in a study of human T cells and chemical hapten exposure. Time point meaning: healthy volunteer bleed at 6 weeks. Someone pulled total RNA out of unfractionated whole blood. TCRdb used MiXCR to reprocess the RACE reads, holding one entry per CDR3 protein. The sample holds about 80,000 distinct CDR3 sequences, about 8.6% seen once. Specimen: whole blood. The receptors derive from a female donor in good health. Some clones in this sample may be carry-over from other donors' samples.

CDR3 sequence (DNA): TGTGCCAGCAACAGGGGGCCGAACTACGAGCAGTACTTC. It yields the protein CASNRGPNYEQYF. The V and J genes are TRBV21-1 and TRBJ2-7; the D segment call TRBD1 is taken from the table without a DNA check. TRBV21-1 is described as a pseudogene. The CDR3 loop spans 13 amino acids.

Many counts were recorded for this clonotype. The rearrangement joins TRBV20-1 to TRBJ1-4; 7 nucleotides agree with TRBD1. Germline CDR1 reads DFQATT; CDR2 reads SNEGSKA (reference sequence). The CDR3 is 13 residues long. J lost 3 bases, V lost 5 bases, and 3 bases had no gene match. CDR3 protein: CSALTGSNEKLFF. As DNA, the CDR3 is TGCAGTGCTTTGACAGGGTCTAATGAAAAACTGTTTTTT.

The J gene is TRBJ1-1, the V gene TRBV3-1, with 7 bases aligning to TRBD1. The V gene's germline CDR1 is LGHDT and CDR2 YNNKEL (reference sequence). J lost 6 bases, V lost 4 bases, and 11 bases had no gene match. This CDR3 has 15 amino acids. This chain's CDR3 is CASSLRINRGAEAFF. The DNA of the CDR3 is TGTGCCAGCAGCCTAAGAATCAACAGGGGTGCTGAAGCTTTCTTT.

This clonotype has only a few counts. J is TRBJ1-1 and V is TRBV18; 7 bases line up with TRBD1. Trimming at V came to 4 bases and at J to 1 base, leaving 6 bases not matched to a gene. The length of the CDR3 is 15 residues. Germline CDR1 KGHSH, CDR2 LQKENI. CDR3 in amino acids: CASSRGGAGNTEAFF. The CDR3 DNA follows: TGTGCCAGCTCACGAGGGGGCGCGGGGAACACTGAAGCTTTCTTT.

This clonotype was seen at least ten times. The chain couples TRBV7-2 to TRBJ1-5; possibly TRBD1 for D (5 bases). Germline V gene lookup returns CDR1 SGHTA and CDR2 FQGNSA. The CDR3 has 13 residues. V lost 1 base, J lost 6 bases, and 7 bases lay in between. DNA of the CDR3: TGTGCCAGCAGCTTAGGGACAAGTCAGCCCCAGCATTTT. Its protein product is CASSLGTSQPQHF.

This clonotype was seen a few times. V and J are TRBV5-1 and TRBJ2-5; a weak D match, TRBD1 (6 bases). Per the germline V gene, CDR1 is SGHRS and CDR2 is YFSETQ. This CDR3 comprises 17 residues. V was trimmed by 3 bases and J by 3 bases, leaving 21 bases between them. The CDR3 sequence is CASSSLRGNSNKETQYF. The CDR3 region has the DNA TGCGCCAGCAGCTCCCTAAGGGGGAATTCGAACAAAGAGACCCAGTACTTC. Filled out from reference TRBV5-1 and TRBJ2-5, the complete variable domain reads KAGVTQTPRYLIKTRGQQVTLSCSPISGHRSVSWYQQTPGQGLQFLFEYFSETQRNKGNFPGRFSGRQFSNSRSEMNVSTLELGDSALYLCASSSLRGNSNKETQYFGPGTRLLVL.

This clonotype was found many times. V and J are TRBV2 and TRBJ2-3, with 14 nucleotides matching TRBD2. Trimming took 3 bases from V and 2 from J; bases not matched to a gene: 4. The CDR3 has 17 amino acids. Germline lookup yields CDR1 SNHLY and CDR2 FYNNEI. The DNA for the CDR3 is TGTGCCAGCAGTGAGAGACTAGCGGGGGGGCCCACAGATACGCAGTATTTT. This sequence encodes CASSERLAGGPTDTQYF.

This clonotype has a count of ten or more. V gene TRBV12-3 or TRBV12-4 combines with J gene TRBJ2-1; the match to TRBD2 covers 13 bases. The CDR3 is made up of 16 amino acids. V gave up 5 bases and J gave up 4 bases; unmatched junction bases: 5. This CDR3 reads CASSRLAGGPYNEQFF. CDR3 DNA sequence: TGTGCCAGCAGTCGACTAGCGGGGGGCCCTTACAATGAGCAGTTCTTC.

This clonotype was found a few times. CDR3 DNA: TGCAGCGTGTACGACAGGGGGACTGAAGCTTTCTTT. Protein sequence: CSVYDRGTEAFF. This rearrangement joins TRBV29-1 to TRBJ1-1, with 9 nucleotides matching TRBD1. J gave up 5 bases and V 6 bases, and 4 bases lay outside the gene matches. Germline V gives CDR1 SQVTM, CDR2 ANQGSEA. The CDR3 runs to 12 residues.

The chain uses TRBV21-1 and TRBJ2-1; the table's D call, TRBD1, was not checked against the DNA. TRBV21-1 is marked as a pseudogene. CDR3 size: 17 residues. The CDR3 nucleotides are TGTGTCAGACGACCGAGCCTCGGCGGGGGGATCTACAATGAGCAGTTCTTC. Amino acids: CVRRPSLGGGIYNEQFF.

This clonotype came up many times. The gene calls are TRBV27 and TRBJ2-3; perhaps TRBD2 as D (6 bases). The CDR3 loop spans 16 amino acids. CDR1 and CDR2 (germline): MNHEY, SMNVEV (reference sequence). V lost 3 bases to trimming and J lost 1 base, with 14 bases between them. The CDR3: CASSFVEASGTDTQYF. CDR3 nucleotide sequence: TGTGCCAGCAGTTTTGTGGAGGCTAGCGGCACAGATACGCAGTATTTT.

A few counts support this clonotype. The chain couples TRBV20-1 to TRBJ2-3, with TRBD2 identical over 14 bases. The germline V gene encodes CDR1 DFQATT and CDR2 SNEGSKA (reference sequence). J lost 5 bases, V lost 2 bases, and 6 bases had no gene match. This CDR3 contains 16 residues. The DNA for the CDR3 is TGCAGTGCTAGAATACCCGGGACTAGCGGGAGAGATACGCAGTATTTT. This gives the protein CSARIPGTSGRDTQYF.

This sequence joins TRBV5-6 and TRBJ1-6; D unclear. The CDR3 is made up of 17 amino acids. Trimming removed 1 base from V and 3 bases from J, with 14 bases in between. The germline gives CDR1 SGHDT, CDR2 YYEEEE. CDR3 in DNA: TGTGCCAGCAGCTTGCATTCTCCGCAGCTCTATAATTCACCCCTCCACTTT. Its protein is CASSLHSPQLYNSPLHF.

A few counts support this clonotype. CDR3 protein: CASSYLGDEQFF. CDR3 coding DNA: TGTGCCAGCAGTTACTTAGGGGATGAGCAGTTCTTC. The chain joins TRBV6-2 or TRBV6-3 to TRBJ2-1, with D possibly being TRBD1 (5 bases). Per the germline V gene, CDR1 is MNHEY and CDR2 is SVGEGT. Trimming cost V 1 base and J 8 bases, with 6 bases left between them. The CDR3 length is 12 residues.

Many counts were recorded for this clonotype. The chain recombines TRBV5-1 with TRBJ2-3; tentatively, D is TRBD2 (6 bases). This CDR3 comprises 14 residues. Germline V CDR1 and CDR2: SGHRS, YFSETQ. V was trimmed by 2 bases and J by 3 bases, leaving 10 bases between them. The chain's CDR3 is CASSFLGGTDTQYF. The CDR3, as DNA: TGCGCCAGCAGCTTTTTGGGAGGAACAGATACGCAGTATTTT.

This clonotype has a count of ten or more. The chain employs TRBV7-2 and TRBJ2-3; TRBD2 agrees at 8 bases. Germline V gene lookup returns CDR1 SGHTA and CDR2 FQGNSA. The CDR3 consists of 17 residues. V lost 0 bases and J lost 6; bases outside the gene matches: 11. The CDR3 DNA is TGTGCCAGCAGCTTAGCGCCGGGCGGGGGGCCAGGGGATACGCAGTATTTT. This sequence encodes CASSLAPGGGPGDTQYF.

This clonotype was seen repeatedly, ten times or more. This chain uses TRBV20-1 with TRBJ1-5; the match to TRBD1 covers 7 bases. The CDR3 is 14 amino acids. The V gene's germline CDR1 is DFQATT and CDR2 SNEGSKA (reference sequence). J was trimmed by 5 bases and V by 6 bases; bases with no gene match: 10. This CDR3 is CSARRGGTDQPQHF. The CDR3 coding sequence is TGCAGTGCCCGCAGGGGGGGGACTGATCAGCCCCAGCATTTT.

This clonotype was observed a few times. CDR3 nucleotides: TGTGCCAGCAGCTTTCAGCGGGGGAGCACAGATACGCAGTATTTT. Protein sequence: CASSFQRGSTDTQYF. The genes are TRBV7-2 and TRBJ2-3, with 8 bases matching TRBD2. V dropped 3 bases and J dropped 0; count of bases not matched to a gene: 2. This CDR3 contains 15 residues. CDR1 is SGHTA, CDR2 FQGNSA, per germline.

This chain connects TRBV3-1 to TRBJ2-7; TRBD1 might be the D (6 bases). Between the trimmed V and J ends, which lost 4 bases and 4 bases, there was a span of 14 bases. The CDR3 extends over 14 amino acids. CDR1 and CDR2 (germline): LGHDT, YNNKEL (reference sequence). The CDR3: CASSRGQTLYEQYF. The CDR3 DNA reads TGTGCCAGCAGCCGAGGACAGACCTTATACGAGCAGTACTTC.

At least ten counts were recorded for this clonotype. The chain links TRBV4-2 to TRBJ2-7; 7 nucleotides line up with TRBD1. The CDR3 is 15 residues long. Trimming took 3 bases from V and 4 from J; bases not matched to a gene: 9. Germline V gene lookup returns CDR1 LGHNA and CDR2 YNFKEQ. CDR3 DNA: TGTGCCAGCAGCCACCTCACAGGGGTTACGTACGAGCAGTACTTC. Amino acid sequence: CASSHLTGVTYEQYF.